This record covers a single T cell receptor (beta chain). The germline gives CDR1 MNHNS, CDR2 SASEGT. This CDR3 has 13 residues. The V gene lost 6 bases and the J gene lost 4 bases, with 12 bases spanning the gap. Using approximately 200 ng DNA, some 30,000 T cell genomes, the sorted-subset replicate PCRs were run. The data were produced by immunoSEQ multiplex PCR, yet TCRdb's version contains in-frame clones alone and is incomplete. This sample has around 2.3 million clones, with around 95% found just once. This sample was taken from a study of shared clonotypes between healthy human individuals. Study details: Donor ages ranged 18 to 49 years: two women, a few men.

The V and J genes are TRBV6-1 and TRBJ1-2; D is perhaps TRBD1 (6 bases). This clonotype was sampled from a man between 18 and 35 years old in good health. Specimen: naive CD4+ T cells sorted from blood. The subset here: CD45RA+ positively selected. The CDR3 loop reads CASRTGASYGYTF. CDR3 DNA sequence: TGTGCCAGCAGGACAGGAGCCTCCTATGGCTACACCTTC.